Shown below are 9 T cell receptor beta chains from a single sample sequenced in a study of B cell selection in AIRE deficiency. Assay: immunoSEQ multiplex PCR; the TCRdb copy retains only in-frame clones and omits some. The sample yields 21,000 or so clones, about 97% seen once. Sorting defined conventional CD4 T cells as CD4+CD127+. The sequenced material came from conventional CD4+ T cells sorted from PBMCs. Receptor source: a human donor with AIRE deficiency.

The chain couples TRBV19 to TRBJ2-5, with a tentative D call TRBD2 (5 bases). Germline CDR1 and CDR2: LNHDA and SQIVND (reference sequence). The CDR3 has 13 residues. The V end lost 1 base, the J end lost 4 bases, and 7 bases lay between the germline ends. As DNA, the CDR3 is TGTGCCAGTAGTATAGTCCGGGGAGAGACCCAGTACTTC. Residues: CASSIVRGETQYF.

The rearrangement joins TRBV28 to TRBJ2-7, with 10 bases fitting TRBD2. Germline CDR1 is MDHEN and CDR2 is SYDVKM. The V gene end was trimmed by 11 bases and the J gene end by 2 bases; junction bases not matched to a gene: 6. The CDR3 is 13 residues long. The CDR3 DNA reads TGTGCCGTTCAAGCGGGGGGGCCCTACGAGCAGTACTTC. Its protein product is CAVQAGGPYEQYF. Complete variable domain (other parts from reference TRBV28 and TRBJ2-7): DVKVTQSSRYLVKRTGEKVFLECVQDMDHENMFWYRQDPGLGLRLIYFSYDVKMKEKGDIPEGYSVSREKKERFSLILESASTNQTSMYLCAVQAGGPYEQYFGPGTRLTVT.

This clone appeared a single time. This chain uses TRBV19 with TRBJ1-5; 7 bases are a match to TRBD1. The V gene's germline CDR1 is LNHDA and CDR2 SQIVND (reference sequence). The CDR3 spans 16 residues. Germline trimming cut 7 bases from V and 4 bases from J; bases unmatched to any gene: 13. CDR3 DNA: TGTGCCAGTACCCCACATTTGGACAGGAGGAATCAGCCCCAGCATTTT. This encodes CASTPHLDRRNQPQHF. The full variable domain, completed using reference TRBV19 and TRBJ1-5, is DGGITQSPKYLFRKEGQNVTLSCEQNLNHDAMYWYRQDPGQGLRLIYYSQIVNDFQKGDIAEGYSVSREKKESFPLTVTSAQKNPTAFYLCASTPHLDRRNQPQHFGDGTRLSIL.

The V gene is TRBV7-9, the J gene TRBJ2-7; 7 bases line up with TRBD1. Germline V gene sequence: CDR1 SEHNR, CDR2 FQNEAQ (reference sequence). This CDR3 comprises 15 residues. V was clipped by 5 bases and J by 2 bases; unmatched bases: 9. This CDR3 reads CASSVPGTDPYEQYF. CDR3 sequence (DNA): TGTGCCAGCAGCGTTCCCGGGACAGACCCCTACGAGCAGTACTTC.

The V gene is TRBV6-1, the J gene TRBJ2-7; 9 bases are shared with TRBD1. Germline assignment: CDR1 MNHNS and CDR2 SASEGT. Trimming took 2 bases from V and 1 from J; bases not matched to a gene: 9. The CDR3 has 17 amino acids. The CDR3 region has the DNA TGTGCCAGCAGTGAAATAGGGACAGGGAGGAAATCCTACGAGCAGTACTTC. Its translation is CASSEIGTGRKSYEQYF.

The V gene is TRBV15, the J gene TRBJ1-5; a possible D gene is TRBD1 (5 bases). Trimming pared 0 bases from V and 7 bases from J, leaving 7 bases between. The CDR3 covers 13 residues. The germline V gene has CDR1 LNHNV and CDR2 YYDKDF (reference sequence). Here the CDR3 DNA reads TGTGCCACCAGCAGAGATAGGGGCCAGCCCCAGCATTTT. It encodes CATSRDRGQPQHF.

The chain joins TRBV7-2 to TRBJ1-5; TRBD1 aligns across 8 bases. This CDR3 has 14 amino acids. Germline values: CDR1 SGHTA, CDR2 FQGNSA. The ends lost 5 bases at V and 3 bases at J; junction bases unmatched: 3. CDR3 in DNA: TGTGCCAGCAGCCGGACAGGGATCAATCAGCCCCAGCATTTT. It yields the protein CASSRTGINQPQHF.

The gene calls are TRBV7-9 and TRBJ1-1; D is unresolved. Germline assignment: CDR1 SEHNR and CDR2 FQNEAQ (reference sequence). The CDR3 spans 13 residues. V shed 3 bases and J shed 4 bases, with 9 bases lying between them. The CDR3 spells CASSFGSGTEAFF. The CDR3 DNA sequence: TGTGCCAGCAGCTTTGGGTCCGGCACTGAAGCTTTCTTT.

The genes are TRBV18 and TRBJ2-1; no firm D call. The CDR3 covers 17 residues. The germline V gene has CDR1 KGHSH and CDR2 LQKENI. V was clipped by 0 bases and J by 1 base, with 13 bases between them. The chain's CDR3 is CASSPPRSGGSYNEQFF. The CDR3 bases are TGTGCCAGCTCACCACCGCGTTCGGGCGGTTCCTACAATGAGCAGTTCTTC. The entire variable domain, with the rest obtained from reference TRBV18 and TRBJ2-1, is as follows: NAGVMQNPRHLVRRRGQEARLRCSPMKGHSHVYWYRQLPEEGLKFMVYLQKENIIDESGMPKERFSAEFPKEGPSILRIQQVVRGDSAAYFCASSPPRSGGSYNEQFFGPGTRLTVL.